Described below is a single T cell receptor beta chain sequence and its context. This clonotype was recorded once. Its antigen is currently not known. It has no much larger one-base neighbor in the sample; base qualities were not kept. A solitary read yields weak support. Library preparation used RT-PCR. Instrument on record: Illumina HiSeq 2500. The public reads were run again by TCRdb, first through fastp at Q25 and then through MiXCR, and only productive beta chains were kept. Rows with a matching CDR3 protein are joined into one entry that keeps the most common DNA and genes. Counted in this sample were fewer than 750,000 distinct CDR3 sequences; approximately 14% of them appeared once. The ten largest clones capture roughly 11% of the sample. The source of the sample is a study of response to subunit inactivated influenza vaccine (dated by TCRdb to the late 2010s). Looking at the study overall: The study used deep quantitative T cell receptor repertoire profiling to track responses to a trivalent subunit inactivated influenza vaccine. What the work shows at the level of the full study, not this receptor alone: The authors suggested that each seasonal influenza vaccination may recruit only a limited number of new T cells.

CDR1 and CDR2, per the germline V gene (reference sequence), are MNHEY and SMNVEV. V is pared back by 2 bases and J by 1 base, with 12 bases lying between the germline termini. Measured from the cysteine to the phenylalanine, the CDR3 is 16 residues long. Just CDR3 DNA is preserved here, 48 bases in frame from base 1. This chain is built from TRBV27 and TRBJ1-5; the D gene is unclear. The TCR was taken from a man in his fifties who received an inactivated influenza vaccine. Donor details come from another sample of the same person, matched by shared clones. The specimen comprised PBMCs from blood, sampled about 12 days after vaccination. The sequence in DNA is TGTGCCAGCAGTTTAAGGGCGGGAATGAGCAATCAGCCCCAGCATTTT. Translated, this is CASSLRAGMSNQPQHF.